The clone carrying this T cell receptor (beta chain) was seen once. Its matching antigen is unknown. Time point given: pre-treatment sample, taken before nivolumab and TIL therapy. Enrollment ran from late 2017 to early 2020. The data originate from a study of TIL therapy for anti-PD-1-resistant metastatic lung cancer. At the level of the study: Tumor harvest preceded PD-1/PD-L1 blockade, followed by nivolumab treatment. Patients had a median age of almost 55 years (range about 38-85).

Points from the study as a whole: This highly selected cohort may not generalize to typical lung cancer patients.

Sequencing used immunoSEQ v3. Clones were read by immunoSEQ multiplex PCR, and TCRdb kept only the in-frame ones, dropping some. The profile shows more than 45,000 clones, about 70% of them singletons. The CDR3 covers 15 residues. The V gene's germline CDR1 is MDHEN and CDR2 SYDVKM. Trimming shortened V by 6 bases and J by 1 base, and 13 bases separated the two germline ends. This chain joins TRBV28 and TRBJ2-1, with D possibly being TRBD1 (6 bases). The clonotype was recovered from a person aged 25-85 years with non-small cell lung cancer. Sequenced here: blood, sampled at baseline. CDR3 nucleotide sequence: TGTGCCAGCAGCCCACAGGGTTGGTCCTACAATGAGCAGTTCTTC. Translation: CASSPQGWSYNEQFF.